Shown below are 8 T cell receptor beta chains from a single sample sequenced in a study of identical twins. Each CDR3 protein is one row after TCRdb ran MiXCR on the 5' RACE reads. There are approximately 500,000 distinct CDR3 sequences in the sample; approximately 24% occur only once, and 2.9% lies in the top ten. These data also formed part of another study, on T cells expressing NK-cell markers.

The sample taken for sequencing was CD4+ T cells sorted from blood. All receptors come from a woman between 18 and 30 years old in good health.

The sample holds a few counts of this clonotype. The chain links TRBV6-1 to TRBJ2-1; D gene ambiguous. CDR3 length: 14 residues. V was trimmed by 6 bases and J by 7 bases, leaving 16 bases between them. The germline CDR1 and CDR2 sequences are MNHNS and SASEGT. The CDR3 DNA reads TGTGCCAGCAGCCGCCCCTATATGGTTAATGAGCAGTTCTTC. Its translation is CASSRPYMVNEQFF.

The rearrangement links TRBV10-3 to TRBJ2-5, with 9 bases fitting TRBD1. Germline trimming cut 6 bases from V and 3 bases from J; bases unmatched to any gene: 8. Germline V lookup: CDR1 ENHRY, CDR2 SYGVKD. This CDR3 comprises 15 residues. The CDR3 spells CAIRGETGGEETQYF. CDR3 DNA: TGTGCCATCAGGGGAGAAACAGGGGGCGAAGAGACCCAGTACTTC.

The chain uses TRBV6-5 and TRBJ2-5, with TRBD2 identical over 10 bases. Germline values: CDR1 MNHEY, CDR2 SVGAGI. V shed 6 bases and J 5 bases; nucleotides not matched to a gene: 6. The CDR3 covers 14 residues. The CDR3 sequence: CASRLLAGFETQYF. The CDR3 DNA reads TGTGCCAGCAGATTACTAGCGGGATTTGAGACCCAGTACTTC.

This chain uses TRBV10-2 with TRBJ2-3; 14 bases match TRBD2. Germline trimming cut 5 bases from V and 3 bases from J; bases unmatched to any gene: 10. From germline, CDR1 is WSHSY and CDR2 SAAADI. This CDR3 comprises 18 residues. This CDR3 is CASSRLAGGNSGTDTQYF. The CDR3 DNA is TGCGCCAGCAGTCGACTAGCGGGAGGGAATTCCGGTACAGATACGCAGTATTTT.

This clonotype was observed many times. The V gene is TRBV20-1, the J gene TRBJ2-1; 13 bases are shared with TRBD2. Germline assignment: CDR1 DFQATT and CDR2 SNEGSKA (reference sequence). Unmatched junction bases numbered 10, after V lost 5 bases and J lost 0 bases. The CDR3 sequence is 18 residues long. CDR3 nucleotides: TGCAGTGCTCGGCTACTAGCGGGGGGGCGAAGCTCCTACAATGAGCAGTTCTTC. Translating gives CSARLLAGGRSSYNEQFF.

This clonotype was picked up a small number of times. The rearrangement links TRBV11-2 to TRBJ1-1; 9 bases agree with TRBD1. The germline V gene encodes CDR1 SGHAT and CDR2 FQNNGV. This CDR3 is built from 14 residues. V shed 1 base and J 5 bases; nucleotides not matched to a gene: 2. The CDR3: CASSLVGTGTEAFF. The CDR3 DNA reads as TGTGCCAGCAGCTTAGTGGGGACAGGGACTGAAGCTTTCTTT.

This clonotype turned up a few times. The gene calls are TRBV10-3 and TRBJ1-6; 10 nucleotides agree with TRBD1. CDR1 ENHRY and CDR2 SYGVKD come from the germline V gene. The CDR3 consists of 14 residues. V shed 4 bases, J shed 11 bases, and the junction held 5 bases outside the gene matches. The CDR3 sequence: CAISGDRGLTPLHF. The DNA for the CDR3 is TGTGCCATCAGTGGGGACAGGGGTTTGACACCCCTCCACTTT.

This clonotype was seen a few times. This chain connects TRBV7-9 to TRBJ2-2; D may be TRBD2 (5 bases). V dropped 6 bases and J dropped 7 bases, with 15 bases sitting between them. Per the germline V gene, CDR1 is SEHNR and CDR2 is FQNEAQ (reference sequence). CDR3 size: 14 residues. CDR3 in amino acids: CASREVSAGGELFF. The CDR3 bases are TGTGCCAGCAGGGAAGTAAGCGCGGGCGGGGAGCTGTTTTTT. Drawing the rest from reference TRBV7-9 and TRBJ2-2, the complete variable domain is DTGVSQNPRHKITKRGQNVTFRCDPISEHNRLYWYRQTLGQGPEFLTYFQNEAQLEKSRLLSDRFSAERPKGSFSTLEIQRTEQGDSAMYLCASREVSAGGELFFGEGSRLTVL.